One and the same sample provided the 19 T cell receptor beta chains below, sequenced in a study of T cell responses to AZD1222 COVID-19 vaccine. Clones were read by immunoSEQ multiplex PCR, and TCRdb kept only the in-frame ones, dropping some. The repertoire includes 150,000 or so clones, 90% to 95% of them detected once, and about 1.4% sits in the top ten. This specimen was peripheral blood, taken 28 days after the second AZD1222 dose. Every receptor here comes from an adult who received the AZD1222 COVID-19 vaccine.

The chain has TRBV3-1 (or the pseudogene TRBV3-2) and TRBJ1-2; D gene unclear. Deletions cut 2 bases from V and 2 bases from J, with 3 bases between. This CDR3 has 12 residues. CDR1 and CDR2 from the germline V gene are LGHDT and YNNKEL (reference sequence). CDR3 sequence reads: CASSQINYGYTF. The CDR3 nucleotides are TGTGCCAGCAGCCAAATAAACTATGGCTACACCTTC.

The chain combines TRBV10-2 with TRBJ2-1, with D tentatively TRBD1 (6 bases). Germline V lookup: CDR1 WSHSY, CDR2 SAAADI. V lost 7 bases and J 12 bases, leaving 13 bases between the germline ends. The CDR3 contains 11 residues. CDR3 bases: TGCGCCAGCAAGGTAGAGGGGGTGCAGTTCTTC. Protein sequence: CASKVEGVQFF.

This clone was seen once. The V call is TRBV12-3 or TRBV12-4, the J call TRBJ1-1; D gene ambiguous. The CDR3 totals 13 residues. Trimming shortened V by 4 bases and J by 4 bases, and 10 bases separated the two germline ends. CDR3 sequence reads: CASSSRPSTEAFF. CDR3 DNA: TGTGCCAGCAGTTCCCGACCTTCCACTGAAGCTTTCTTT.

This clone appeared a single time. The V gene is TRBV6-5, the J gene TRBJ1-2; tentatively, D is TRBD1 (6 bases). V was shortened by 7 bases and J by 2 bases, with 11 bases between the two germline ends. The CDR3 runs to 13 residues. From germline, CDR1 is MNHEY and CDR2 SVGAGI. The CDR3 DNA reads as TGTGCCAGCAATCCAGGGGAGAACTATGGCTACACCTTC. As protein: CASNPGENYGYTF.

This clone has only one observation. The rearrangement joins TRBV12-3 or TRBV12-4 to TRBJ1-1; no reliable D call. The CDR3 is made up of 11 amino acids. Trimming stripped 5 bases from V and 6 bases from J, with 7 bases between. The CDR3 here is CASSRSSEAFF. As DNA, the CDR3 is TGTGCCAGCAGTAGGTCCTCTGAAGCTTTCTTT.

The rearrangement links TRBV19 to TRBJ1-2; 8 bases match TRBD1. The CDR3 spans 13 residues. Trimming at V came to 8 bases and at J to 7 bases, leaving 9 bases not matched to a gene. Germline CDR1 LNHDA, CDR2 SQIVND (reference sequence). In nucleotides, the CDR3 is TGTGCCAGTGGGGTACAGGGGGTGAGTGGCTACACCTTC. Residues: CASGVQGVSGYTF.

The V call is TRBV19, the J call TRBJ2-7; D is possibly TRBD2 (5 bases). The CDR3 is 17 amino acids. Germline V gives CDR1 LNHDA, CDR2 SQIVND (reference sequence). V dropped 5 bases and J dropped 0 bases, with 20 bases sitting between them. The CDR3 region has the DNA TGTGCCAGTAGTCGAAACCCCACGGGGATCCTCTCCTACGAGCAGTACTTC. Its protein product is CASSRNPTGILSYEQYF.

This chain joins TRBV27 and TRBJ1-1, with TRBD1 as a possible D gene (6 bases). V lost 3 bases, J lost 4 bases, and 12 bases lay in between. Germline CDR1 and CDR2: MNHEY and SMNVEV (reference sequence). The length of the CDR3 is 14 residues. The CDR3 spells CASSLTQGTTEAFF. In nucleotides, the CDR3 is TGTGCCAGCAGTTTGACCCAGGGGACCACTGAAGCTTTCTTT.

The chain is built from TRBV14 and TRBJ1-1; D is unclear. The CDR3 runs to 13 residues. The ends were cut back, 4 bases at V and 5 bases at J, with 11 bases in the middle. Germline CDR1 is SGHDN and CDR2 is FVKESK. The CDR3 nucleotides are TGTGCCAGCAGCCTAGGCTTTGGGACTGAAGCTTTCTTT. Amino acid sequence: CASSLGFGTEAFF.

J is TRBJ2-3 and V is TRBV5-1, with 7 positions matching TRBD1. Trimming cost V 0 bases and J 4 bases; bases outside gene matches: 8. CDR1 SGHRS and CDR2 YFSETQ come from the germline V gene. This CDR3 is 16 amino acids long. The CDR3 region has the DNA TGCGCCAGCAGCTTGGAGTCAGGGGGATGGGCAGATACGCAGTATTTT. Its protein is CASSLESGGWADTQYF.

The genes are TRBV7-2 and TRBJ1-2, with D maybe TRBD1 (5 bases). Per germline, CDR1 SGHTA and CDR2 FQGNSA. The CDR3 runs 11 residues. The V and J ends lost 10 bases and 8 bases respectively, with 14 bases between them. In DNA form, the CDR3 reads TGTGCCATAAGGGAGGGGCGAGGCTACACCTTC. Its translation: CAIREGRGYTF.

This chain links TRBV18 with TRBJ1-1; a weak D match, TRBD1 (5 bases). The CDR3 sequence is 15 residues long. Germline loops: CDR1 KGHSH, CDR2 LQKENI. Trimming removed 5 bases from V and 4 bases from J, with 17 bases in between. CDR3 sequence (DNA): TGTGCCAGCTCAAGTCGGGGGGTGGCAGCCACTGAAGCTTTCTTT. This gives the protein CASSSRGVAATEAFF.

The chain employs TRBV6-5 and TRBJ2-5; D gene uncertain. V lost 7 bases and J lost 1, with 10 bases in between. This CDR3 has 13 amino acids. CDR1 and CDR2 (germline): MNHEY, SVGAGI. The CDR3 region is CASTPRLQETQYF. The CDR3 DNA sequence: TGTGCCAGCACCCCAAGACTCCAAGAGACCCAGTACTTC.

V and J are TRBV28 and TRBJ2-5; D is tentatively TRBD1 or TRBD2 (5 bases each). Germline assignment: CDR1 MDHEN and CDR2 SYDVKM. V was shortened by 7 bases and J by 5 bases, with 20 bases between the two germline ends. CDR3 length equals 15 residues. CDR3 DNA: TGTGCCAGCACCTCGGGACGGATGAAAGGGGAGACCCAGTACTTC. Amino acid sequence: CASTSGRMKGETQYF.

J is TRBJ1-1 and V is TRBV9; D remains unclear. The germline CDR1 and CDR2 sequences are SGDLS and YYNGEE. The CDR3 is made up of 14 amino acids. V was pared by 2 bases and J by 2 bases, with 10 bases between. CDR3 sequence (DNA): TGTGCCAGCAGCGTCTCCGGAGTCAACACTGAAGCTTTCTTT. This codes for CASSVSGVNTEAFF.

The CDR3 sequence is CASSEGLAGVNIQYF. In DNA form, the CDR3 reads TGTGCCAGCAGTGAGGGACTAGCGGGAGTAAACATTCAGTACTTC. The gene calls are TRBV6-1 and TRBJ2-4; 14 bases align to TRBD2. From germline, CDR1 is MNHNS and CDR2 SASEGT. This CDR3 region has 15 residues. J lost 6 bases, V lost 3 bases, and 1 base had no gene match.

The V and J genes are TRBV5-1 and TRBJ1-1; D may be TRBD1 (6 bases). Trimming took off 1 base at V and 5 bases at J, with 15 bases between the two ends. Per germline, CDR1 SGHRS and CDR2 YFSETQ. This CDR3 is built from 15 residues. CDR3 sequence (DNA): TGCGCCAGCAGCTTGAGGGGGGACCCGGGGACTGAAGCTTTCTTT. Protein: CASSLRGDPGTEAFF.

J is TRBJ2-3 and V is TRBV7-2, with 9 bases lining up with TRBD2. CDR3 length: 15 residues. Germline V CDR1 and CDR2: SGHTA, FQGNSA. V was clipped by 3 bases and J by 10 bases; unmatched bases: 11. CDR3 protein: CASSFSGGPATAQYF. As DNA, the CDR3 is TGTGCCAGCAGCTTTAGCGGGGGACCCGCCACGGCGCAGTATTTT.

This chain links TRBV5-4 with TRBJ2-6; D gene unclear. Trimming removed 7 bases at V and 4 bases at J, with 12 bases between. The CDR3 is 14 residues long. Germline V gives CDR1 SGHNT, CDR2 YYREEE (reference sequence). The CDR3 protein is CASHLDSGANVLTF. In nucleotides, the CDR3 is TGTGCCAGCCACCTTGACTCCGGGGCCAACGTCCTGACTTTC.